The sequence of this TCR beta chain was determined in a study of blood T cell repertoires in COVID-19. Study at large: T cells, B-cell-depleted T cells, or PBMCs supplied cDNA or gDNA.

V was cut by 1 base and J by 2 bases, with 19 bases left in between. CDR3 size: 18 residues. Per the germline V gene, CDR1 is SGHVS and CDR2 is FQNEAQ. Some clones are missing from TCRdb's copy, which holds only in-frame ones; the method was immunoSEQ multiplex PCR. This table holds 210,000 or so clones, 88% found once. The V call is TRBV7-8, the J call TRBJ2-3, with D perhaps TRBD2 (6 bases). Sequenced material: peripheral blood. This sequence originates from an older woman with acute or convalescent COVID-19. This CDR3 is CASSLVAIGTGNTDTQYF. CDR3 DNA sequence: TGTGCCAGCAGCTTAGTGGCGATCGGGACTGGAAACACAGATACGCAGTATTTT.